The clone carrying this T cell receptor (beta chain) came up once. Its target is not known. The data originate from a study of PD-L1 blockade in urothelial cancer. Whole-study context: Blood was tested 3 weeks (second dose) and 6 weeks into treatment.

The CDR3 runs 15 residues. Trimming removed 2 bases from V and 2 bases from J, with 10 bases in between. Looked up from germline, CDR1 is KGHSH and CDR2 is LQKENI. The time point was: peripheral blood 6 weeks after treatment start. Sampling of each patient yielded between 1 and 8 specimens, collected pretreatment and on-treatment. Libraries were prepared by immunoSEQ multiplex PCR; TCRdb keeps only in-frame clonotypes and omits some of them. The table includes under 50,000 clones, less than 90% detected once. Study-wide results and limits: Expansion of tumor-associated blood clones at 3 weeks was greater in durable-benefit patients.

The sequenced sample was PBMCs, obtained around atezolizumab (anti-PD-L1) treatment. The chain couples TRBV18 to TRBJ1-5, with D tentatively TRBD1 (6 bases). The receptor comes from a man between 60 and 70 years old with urothelial cancer. The CDR3 coding sequence is TGTGCCAGCTCACCAAAGGCAGGGGGCAATCAGCCCCAGCATTTT. Amino acid sequence: CASSPKAGGNQPQHF.